One sample yielded the 10 T cell receptor beta chains listed below, sequenced in a study of blood T cell repertoires in COVID-19. The repertoire was sequenced with immunoSEQ multiplex PCR; TCRdb's copy has only in-frame clones and lacks some. The sample consists of fewer than 500,000 clones, 70% to 90% of them appearing once. The sequenced sample was peripheral blood. These TCRs come from a man aged 18 to 30 with COVID-19, enrolled during active disease.

The V gene is TRBV6-5, the J gene TRBJ1-3; D unresolved. CDR3 length: 16 amino acids. Germline V gene sequence: CDR1 MNHEY, CDR2 SVGAGI. Trimming shortened V by 0 bases and J by 8 bases, and 17 bases separated the two germline ends. The CDR3 spells CASSYSLPRGRDTIYF. As DNA, the CDR3 is TGTGCCAGCAGTTACTCTTTACCCCGAGGTCGGGACACCATATATTTT.

This clone turned up a few times. The chain has TRBV11-2 and TRBJ1-5; D is undetermined. Germline CDR1 reads SGHAT; CDR2 reads FQNNGV. This CDR3 contains 18 residues. Trimming shortened V by 1 base and J by 2 bases, and 18 bases separated the two germline ends. The CDR3 region is CASSLVDETLAGNQPQHF. The CDR3 coding sequence is TGTGCCAGCAGCTTAGTGGACGAGACCTTAGCGGGCAATCAGCCCCAGCATTTT.

The rearrangement joins TRBV3-1 (or the pseudogene TRBV3-2) to TRBJ2-3; D call uncertain. This CDR3 has 13 amino acids. V dropped 5 bases and J dropped 4 bases, with 10 bases sitting between them. Germline CDR1 is LGHDT and CDR2 is YNNKEL (reference sequence). The CDR3, as DNA: TGTGCCAGCAGCTCCGACATTCCAGATACGCAGTATTTT. Translated: CASSSDIPDTQYF.

This chain connects TRBV30 to TRBJ1-4; D is perhaps TRBD1 (5 bases). The CDR3 runs to 15 residues. The V end was cut by 1 base, the J end by 8 bases, with 17 bases between. Germline V CDR1 and CDR2: GTSNPN, SVGIG (reference sequence). For the CDR3, the DNA is TGTGCCTGGAGTGGCGGAGGTCAGCGGGGCGAAAAACTGTTTTTT. It translates to CAWSGGGQRGEKLFF. Filled out from reference TRBV30 and TRBJ1-4, the complete variable domain reads SQTIHQWPATLVQPVGSPLSLECTVEGTSNPNLYWYRQAAGRGLQLLFYSVGIGQISSEVPQNLSASRPQDRQFILSSKKLLLSDSGFYLCAWSGGGQRGEKLFFGSGTQLSVL.

The J gene is TRBJ1-3, the V gene TRBV30; D is unclear. CDR1 is GTSNPN, CDR2 SVGIG, per germline (reference sequence). V was shortened by 1 base and J by 0 bases, with 10 bases between the two germline ends. This CDR3 region has 15 residues. The CDR3: CAWSDSIFSGNTIYF. The CDR3 nucleotides read TGTGCCTGGAGTGACAGCATTTTCTCTGGAAACACCATATATTTT.

The genes are TRBV7-2 and TRBJ2-7; 9 nucleotides agree with TRBD1. This CDR3 has 14 amino acids. From germline, CDR1 is SGHTA and CDR2 FQGNSA. J lost 3 bases, V lost 5 bases, and 5 bases had no gene match. DNA of the CDR3: TGTGCCAGCAGCCAACAGGGGGCAATCTACGAGCAGTACTTC. Protein sequence: CASSQQGAIYEQYF. The full variable domain, its missing parts supplied by reference TRBV7-2 and TRBJ2-7, is GAGVSQSPSNKVTEKGKDVELRCDPISGHTALYWYRQSLGQGLEFLIYFQGNSAPDKSGLPSDRFSAERTGGSVSTLTIQRTQQEDSAVYLCASSQQGAIYEQYFGPGTRLTVT.

The genes are TRBV19 and TRBJ2-1; 11 positions agree with TRBD2. The germline V gene has CDR1 LNHDA and CDR2 SQIVND (reference sequence). The CDR3 length is 15 residues. J was trimmed by 7 bases and V by 8 bases; bases with no gene match: 10. The CDR3 sequence: CASQTLAGGGNEQFF. The CDR3 DNA reads as TGTGCCAGTCAAACGCTAGCGGGGGGAGGTAATGAGCAGTTCTTC.

The CDR3 DNA follows: TGCGCCAGCAGCGCGGGGACTAGCGGCACAGATACGCAGTATTTT. It specifies CASSAGTSGTDTQYF. The chain carries TRBV5-1 and TRBJ2-3; 10 bases are a match to TRBD2. CDR1 and CDR2 (germline): SGHRS, YFSETQ. Unmatched junction bases numbered 3, after V lost 4 bases and J lost 1 base. This CDR3 is 15 amino acids long.

The chain is built from TRBV5-1 and TRBJ2-3; no reliable D call. Trimming stripped 2 bases from V and 6 bases from J, with 13 bases between. This CDR3 spans 14 amino acids. The V gene's germline CDR1 is SGHRS and CDR2 YFSETQ. In nucleotides, the CDR3 is TGCGCCAGCAGCTTTGATAACGAGTGGGATACGCAGTATTTT. Its translation: CASSFDNEWDTQYF.

The rearrangement links TRBV5-1 to TRBJ1-2; tentatively, D is TRBD1 (6 bases). The germline gives CDR1 SGHRS, CDR2 YFSETQ. This CDR3 comprises 14 residues. V was shortened by 4 bases and J by 3 bases, with 13 bases between the two germline ends. The CDR3 is CASSSRGVDYGYTF. Here the CDR3 DNA reads TGCGCCAGCAGCAGCAGGGGTGTGGACTATGGCTACACCTTC. Supplemented by reference TRBV5-1 and TRBJ1-2, the full variable domain reads KAGVTQTPRYLIKTRGQQVTLSCSPISGHRSVSWYQQTPGQGLQFLFEYFSETQRNKGNFPGRFSGRQFSNSRSEMNVSTLELGDSALYLCASSSRGVDYGYTFGSGTRLTVV.